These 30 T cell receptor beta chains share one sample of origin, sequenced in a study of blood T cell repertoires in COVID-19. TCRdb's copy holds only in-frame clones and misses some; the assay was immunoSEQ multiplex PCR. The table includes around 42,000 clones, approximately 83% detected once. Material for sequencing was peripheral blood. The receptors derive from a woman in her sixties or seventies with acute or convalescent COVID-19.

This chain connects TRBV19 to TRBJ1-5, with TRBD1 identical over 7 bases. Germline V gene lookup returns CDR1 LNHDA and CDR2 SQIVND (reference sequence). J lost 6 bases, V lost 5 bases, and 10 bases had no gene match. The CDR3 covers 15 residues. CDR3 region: CASSRGGASLQPQHF. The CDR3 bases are TGTGCCAGTAGTCGAGGGGGCGCTAGCCTTCAGCCCCAGCATTTT.

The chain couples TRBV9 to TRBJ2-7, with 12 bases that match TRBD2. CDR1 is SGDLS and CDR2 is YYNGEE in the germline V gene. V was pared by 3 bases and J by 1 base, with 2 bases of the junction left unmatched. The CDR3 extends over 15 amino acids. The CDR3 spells CASSALAGGSYEQYF. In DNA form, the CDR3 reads TGTGCCAGCAGCGCCCTAGCGGGGGGGTCCTACGAGCAGTACTTC.

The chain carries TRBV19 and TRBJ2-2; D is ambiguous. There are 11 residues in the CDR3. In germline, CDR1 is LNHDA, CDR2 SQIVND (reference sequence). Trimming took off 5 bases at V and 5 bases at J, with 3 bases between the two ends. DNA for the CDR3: TGTGCCAGTAGTTATACCGGGGAGCTGTTTTTT. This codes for CASSYTGELFF. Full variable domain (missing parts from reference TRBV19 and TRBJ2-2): DGGITQSPKYLFRKEGQNVTLSCEQNLNHDAMYWYRQDPGQGLRLIYYSQIVNDFQKGDIAEGYSVSREKKESFPLTVTSAQKNPTAFYLCASSYTGELFFGEGSRLTVL.

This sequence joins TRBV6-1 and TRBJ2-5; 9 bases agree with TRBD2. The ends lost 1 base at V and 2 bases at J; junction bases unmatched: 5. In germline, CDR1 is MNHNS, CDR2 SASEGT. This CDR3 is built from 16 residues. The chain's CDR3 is CASSEGSGRGQETQYF. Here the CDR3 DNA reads TGTGCCAGCAGTGAAGGTAGCGGGAGAGGGCAAGAGACCCAGTACTTC.

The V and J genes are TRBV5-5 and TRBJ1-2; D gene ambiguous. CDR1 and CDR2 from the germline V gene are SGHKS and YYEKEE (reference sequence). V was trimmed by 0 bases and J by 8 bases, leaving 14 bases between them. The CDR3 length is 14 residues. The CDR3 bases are TGTGCCAGCAGCTTGGCCGGAGGGTTTAACGGCTACACCTTC. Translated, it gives CASSLAGGFNGYTF.

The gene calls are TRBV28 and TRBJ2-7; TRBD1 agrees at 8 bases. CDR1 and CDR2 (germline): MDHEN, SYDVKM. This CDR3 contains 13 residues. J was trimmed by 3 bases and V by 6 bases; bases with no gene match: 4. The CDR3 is CASSFGQGYEQYF. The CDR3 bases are TGTGCCAGCAGCTTCGGACAGGGCTACGAGCAGTACTTC.

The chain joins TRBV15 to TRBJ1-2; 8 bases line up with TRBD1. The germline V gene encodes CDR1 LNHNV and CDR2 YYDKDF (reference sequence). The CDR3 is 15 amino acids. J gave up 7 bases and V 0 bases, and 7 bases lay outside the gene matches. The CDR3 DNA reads TGTGCCACCAGCAGAGATCTGGACAGGGCGGTTGGCTACACCTTC. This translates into CATSRDLDRAVGYTF.

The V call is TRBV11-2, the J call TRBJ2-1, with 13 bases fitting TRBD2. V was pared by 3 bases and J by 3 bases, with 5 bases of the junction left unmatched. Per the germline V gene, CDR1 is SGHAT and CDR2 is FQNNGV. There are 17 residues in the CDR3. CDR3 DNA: TGTGCCAGCAGCTTGACTAGCGGGGGGTGGGTCTACAATGAGCAGTTCTTC. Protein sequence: CASSLTSGGWVYNEQFF.

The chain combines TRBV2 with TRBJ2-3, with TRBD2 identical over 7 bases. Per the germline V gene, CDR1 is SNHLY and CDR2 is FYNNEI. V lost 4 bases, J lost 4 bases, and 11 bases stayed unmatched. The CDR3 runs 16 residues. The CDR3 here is CASSVMAGVIADTQYF. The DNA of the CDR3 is TGTGCCAGCAGTGTGATGGCGGGAGTCATAGCAGATACGCAGTATTTT.

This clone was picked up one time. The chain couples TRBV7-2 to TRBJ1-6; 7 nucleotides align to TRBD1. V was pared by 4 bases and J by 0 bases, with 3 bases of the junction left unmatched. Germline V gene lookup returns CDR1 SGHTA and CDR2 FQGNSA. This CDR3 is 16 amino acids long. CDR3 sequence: CASSSRQGSYNSPLHF. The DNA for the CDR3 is TGTGCCAGCAGCTCAAGACAGGGCTCCTATAATTCACCCCTCCACTTT.

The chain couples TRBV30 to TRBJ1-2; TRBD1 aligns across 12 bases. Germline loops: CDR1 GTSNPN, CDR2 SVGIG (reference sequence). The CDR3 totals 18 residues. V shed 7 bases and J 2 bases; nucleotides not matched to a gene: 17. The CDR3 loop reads CASLGGQGARRGNYGYTF. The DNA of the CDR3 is TGTGCCTCGTTGGGGGGACAGGGGGCGAGGAGGGGCAACTATGGCTACACCTTC.

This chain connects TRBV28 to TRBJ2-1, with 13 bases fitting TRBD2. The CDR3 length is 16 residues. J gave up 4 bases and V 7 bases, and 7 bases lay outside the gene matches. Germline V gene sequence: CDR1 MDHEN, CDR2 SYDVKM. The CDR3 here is CASTRTSGGLYNEQFF. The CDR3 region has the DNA TGTGCCAGCACCCGGACTAGCGGGGGACTTTACAATGAGCAGTTCTTC.

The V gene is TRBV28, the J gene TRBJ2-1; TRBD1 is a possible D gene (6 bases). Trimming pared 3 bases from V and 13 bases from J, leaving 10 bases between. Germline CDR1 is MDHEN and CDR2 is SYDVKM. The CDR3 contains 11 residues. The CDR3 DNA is TGTGCCAGCAGTTTGGGACATACTCAGTTCTTC. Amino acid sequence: CASSLGHTQFF.

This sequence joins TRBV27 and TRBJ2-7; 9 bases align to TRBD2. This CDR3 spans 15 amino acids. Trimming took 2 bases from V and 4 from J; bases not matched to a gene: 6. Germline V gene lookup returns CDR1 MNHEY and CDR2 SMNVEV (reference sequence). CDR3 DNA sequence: TGTGCCAGCAGTTTAAGGCTAGCGGGACATTACGAGCAGTACTTC. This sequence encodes CASSLRLAGHYEQYF.

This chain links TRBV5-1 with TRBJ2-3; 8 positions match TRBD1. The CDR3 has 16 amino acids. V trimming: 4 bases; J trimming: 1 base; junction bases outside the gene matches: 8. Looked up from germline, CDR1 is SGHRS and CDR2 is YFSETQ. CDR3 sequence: CASSPDGTGGTDTQYF. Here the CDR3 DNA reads TGCGCCAGCAGCCCCGATGGGACAGGAGGCACAGATACGCAGTATTTT. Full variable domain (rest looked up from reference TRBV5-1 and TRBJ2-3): KAGVTQTPRYLIKTRGQQVTLSCSPISGHRSVSWYQQTPGQGLQFLFEYFSETQRNKGNFPGRFSGRQFSNSRSEMNVSTLELGDSALYLCASSPDGTGGTDTQYFGPGTRLTVL.

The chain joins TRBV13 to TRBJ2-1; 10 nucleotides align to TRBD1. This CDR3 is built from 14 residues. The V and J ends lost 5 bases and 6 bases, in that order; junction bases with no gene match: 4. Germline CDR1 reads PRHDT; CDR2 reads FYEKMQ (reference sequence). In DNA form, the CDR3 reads TGTGCCAGCAGCCACCGGACAGGGGGCAATGAGCAGTTCTTC. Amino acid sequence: CASSHRTGGNEQFF.

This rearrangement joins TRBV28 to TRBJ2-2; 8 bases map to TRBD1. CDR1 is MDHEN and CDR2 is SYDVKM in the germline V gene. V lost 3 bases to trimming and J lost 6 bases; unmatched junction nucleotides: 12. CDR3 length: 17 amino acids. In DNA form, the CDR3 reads TGTGCCAGCAGTTTGAGGCCACGGACAGGGCGCGCCGGGGAGCTGTTTTTT. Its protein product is CASSLRPRTGRAGELFF.

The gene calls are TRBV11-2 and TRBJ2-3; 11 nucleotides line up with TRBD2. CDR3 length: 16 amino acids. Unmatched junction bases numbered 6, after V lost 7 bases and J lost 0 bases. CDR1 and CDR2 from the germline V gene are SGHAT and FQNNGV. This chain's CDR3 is CASTLGTSGSTDTQYF. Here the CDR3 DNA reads TGTGCCAGCACCCTGGGGACTAGCGGTAGCACAGATACGCAGTATTTT.

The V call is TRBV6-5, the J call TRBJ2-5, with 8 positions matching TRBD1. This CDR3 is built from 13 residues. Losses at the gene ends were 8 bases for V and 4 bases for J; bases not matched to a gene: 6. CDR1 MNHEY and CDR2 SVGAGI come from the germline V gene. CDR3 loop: CASDGQGRETQYF. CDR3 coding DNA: TGTGCCAGCGACGGACAGGGACGAGAGACCCAGTACTTC.

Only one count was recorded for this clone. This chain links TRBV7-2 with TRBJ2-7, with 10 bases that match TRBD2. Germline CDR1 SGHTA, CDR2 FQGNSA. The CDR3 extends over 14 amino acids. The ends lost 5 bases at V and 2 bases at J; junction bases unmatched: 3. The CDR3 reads CASSISGRTYEQYF. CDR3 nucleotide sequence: TGTGCCAGCAGCATTAGCGGGAGGACCTACGAGCAGTACTTC. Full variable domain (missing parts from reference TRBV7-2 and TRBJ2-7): GAGVSQSPSNKVTEKGKDVELRCDPISGHTALYWYRQSLGQGLEFLIYFQGNSAPDKSGLPSDRFSAERTGGSVSTLTIQRTQQEDSAVYLCASSISGRTYEQYFGPGTRLTVT.

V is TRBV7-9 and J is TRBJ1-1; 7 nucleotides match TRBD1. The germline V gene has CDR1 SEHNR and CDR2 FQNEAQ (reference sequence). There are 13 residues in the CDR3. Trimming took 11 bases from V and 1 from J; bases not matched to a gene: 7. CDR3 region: CAGAGQENTEAFF. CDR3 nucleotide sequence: TGTGCCGGGGCAGGACAGGAGAACACTGAAGCTTTCTTT.

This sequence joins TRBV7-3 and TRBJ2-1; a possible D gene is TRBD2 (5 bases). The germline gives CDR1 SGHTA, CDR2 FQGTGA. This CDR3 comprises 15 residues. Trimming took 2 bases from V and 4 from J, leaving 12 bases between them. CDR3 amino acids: CASSLGRGSYNEQFF. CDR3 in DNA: TGTGCCAGCAGCTTAGGGCGCGGGTCTTACAATGAGCAGTTCTTC.

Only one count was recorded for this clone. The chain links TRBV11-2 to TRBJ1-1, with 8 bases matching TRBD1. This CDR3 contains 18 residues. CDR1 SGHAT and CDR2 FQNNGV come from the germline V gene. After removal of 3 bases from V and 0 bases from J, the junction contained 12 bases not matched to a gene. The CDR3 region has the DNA TGTGCCAGCAGCTTGTCTCAGGGGGCGCTGGGTATGAACACTGAAGCTTTCTTT. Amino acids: CASSLSQGALGMNTEAFF.

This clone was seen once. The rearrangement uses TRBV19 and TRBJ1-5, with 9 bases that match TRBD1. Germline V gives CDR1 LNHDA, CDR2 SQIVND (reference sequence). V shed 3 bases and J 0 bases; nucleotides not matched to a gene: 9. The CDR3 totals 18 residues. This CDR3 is CASSMYRTGAISNQPQHF. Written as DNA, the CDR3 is TGTGCCAGTAGTATGTACCGGACAGGGGCTATTAGCAATCAGCCCCAGCATTTT.

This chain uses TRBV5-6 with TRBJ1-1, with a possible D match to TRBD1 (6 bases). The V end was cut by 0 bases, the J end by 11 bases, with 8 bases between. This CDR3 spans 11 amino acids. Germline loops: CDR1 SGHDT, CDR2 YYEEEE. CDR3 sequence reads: CASSLGQAAFF. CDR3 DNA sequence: TGTGCCAGCAGCTTGGGACAGGCGGCTTTCTTT.

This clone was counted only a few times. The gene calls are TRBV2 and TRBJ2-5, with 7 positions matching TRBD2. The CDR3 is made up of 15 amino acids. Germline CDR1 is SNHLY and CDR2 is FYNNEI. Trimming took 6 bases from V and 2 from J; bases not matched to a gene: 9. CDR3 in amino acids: CASRTLAAPQETQYF. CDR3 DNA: TGTGCCAGCAGGACCCTAGCGGCTCCACAAGAGACCCAGTACTTC.

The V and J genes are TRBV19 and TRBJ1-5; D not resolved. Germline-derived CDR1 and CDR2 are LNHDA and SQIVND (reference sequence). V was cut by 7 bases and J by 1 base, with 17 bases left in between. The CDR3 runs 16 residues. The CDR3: CASNDRLLGSNQPQHF. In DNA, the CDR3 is TGTGCCAGTAATGATCGACTCTTAGGAAGCAATCAGCCCCAGCATTTT.

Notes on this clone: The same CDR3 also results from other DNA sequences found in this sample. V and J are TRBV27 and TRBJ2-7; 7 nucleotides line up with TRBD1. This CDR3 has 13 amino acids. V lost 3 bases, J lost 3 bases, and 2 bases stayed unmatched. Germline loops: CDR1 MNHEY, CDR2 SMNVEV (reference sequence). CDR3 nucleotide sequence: TGTGCCAGCAGTTTGACAGGGAACTACGAGCAGTACTTC. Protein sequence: CASSLTGNYEQYF.

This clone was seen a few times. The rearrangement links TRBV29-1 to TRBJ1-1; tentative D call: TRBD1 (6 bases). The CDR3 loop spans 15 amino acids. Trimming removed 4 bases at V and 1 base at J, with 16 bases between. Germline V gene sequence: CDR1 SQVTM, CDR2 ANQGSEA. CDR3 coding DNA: TGCAGCGTTGGGGGTGTATCAGGGGAGAACACTGAAGCTTTCTTT. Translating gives CSVGGVSGENTEAFF.

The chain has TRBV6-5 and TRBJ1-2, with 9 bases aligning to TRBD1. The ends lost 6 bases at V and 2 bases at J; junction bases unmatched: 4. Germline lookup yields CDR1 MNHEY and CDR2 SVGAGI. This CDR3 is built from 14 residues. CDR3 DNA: TGTGCCAGCAGCGCCGGGACAGGGAACTATGGCTACACCTTC. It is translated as CASSAGTGNYGYTF.